This T cell receptor (beta chain) was found in a study of blood T cell repertoires in COVID-19. Study-wide background: Some COVID-19 samples were acute and others convalescent; all came from the United States, Italy and Spain. The cDNA or gDNA used as material had been derived from T cells, B-cell-depleted T cells, or PBMCs.

Turning to this clone: This sample also contains other DNA sequences that code for the same CDR3.

Trimming removed 3 bases from V and 7 bases from J; junction bases left unmatched: 3. Germline lookup yields CDR1 SEHNR and CDR2 FQNEAQ (reference sequence). CDR3 size: 14 residues. Per the original methods: Amplification from reference gene primers served as the basis for estimated nucleated cell counts. Assay used: immunoSEQ multiplex PCR; TCRdb lists only in-frame clones, some missing. V, J and clone size reflect that table, while D and trimming were determined from the DNA. The sample carries over 250,000 clones, 85% recorded once. The chain has TRBV7-9 and TRBJ1-4, with 9 bases aligning to TRBD1. This TCR was recovered from a human donor in a cohort sampled during active COVID-19. Sequenced input: peripheral blood. The CDR3, as DNA: TGTGCCAGCAGCTTGGACAGGGGCGGTGAAAAACTGTTTTTT. This sequence encodes CASSLDRGGEKLFF.